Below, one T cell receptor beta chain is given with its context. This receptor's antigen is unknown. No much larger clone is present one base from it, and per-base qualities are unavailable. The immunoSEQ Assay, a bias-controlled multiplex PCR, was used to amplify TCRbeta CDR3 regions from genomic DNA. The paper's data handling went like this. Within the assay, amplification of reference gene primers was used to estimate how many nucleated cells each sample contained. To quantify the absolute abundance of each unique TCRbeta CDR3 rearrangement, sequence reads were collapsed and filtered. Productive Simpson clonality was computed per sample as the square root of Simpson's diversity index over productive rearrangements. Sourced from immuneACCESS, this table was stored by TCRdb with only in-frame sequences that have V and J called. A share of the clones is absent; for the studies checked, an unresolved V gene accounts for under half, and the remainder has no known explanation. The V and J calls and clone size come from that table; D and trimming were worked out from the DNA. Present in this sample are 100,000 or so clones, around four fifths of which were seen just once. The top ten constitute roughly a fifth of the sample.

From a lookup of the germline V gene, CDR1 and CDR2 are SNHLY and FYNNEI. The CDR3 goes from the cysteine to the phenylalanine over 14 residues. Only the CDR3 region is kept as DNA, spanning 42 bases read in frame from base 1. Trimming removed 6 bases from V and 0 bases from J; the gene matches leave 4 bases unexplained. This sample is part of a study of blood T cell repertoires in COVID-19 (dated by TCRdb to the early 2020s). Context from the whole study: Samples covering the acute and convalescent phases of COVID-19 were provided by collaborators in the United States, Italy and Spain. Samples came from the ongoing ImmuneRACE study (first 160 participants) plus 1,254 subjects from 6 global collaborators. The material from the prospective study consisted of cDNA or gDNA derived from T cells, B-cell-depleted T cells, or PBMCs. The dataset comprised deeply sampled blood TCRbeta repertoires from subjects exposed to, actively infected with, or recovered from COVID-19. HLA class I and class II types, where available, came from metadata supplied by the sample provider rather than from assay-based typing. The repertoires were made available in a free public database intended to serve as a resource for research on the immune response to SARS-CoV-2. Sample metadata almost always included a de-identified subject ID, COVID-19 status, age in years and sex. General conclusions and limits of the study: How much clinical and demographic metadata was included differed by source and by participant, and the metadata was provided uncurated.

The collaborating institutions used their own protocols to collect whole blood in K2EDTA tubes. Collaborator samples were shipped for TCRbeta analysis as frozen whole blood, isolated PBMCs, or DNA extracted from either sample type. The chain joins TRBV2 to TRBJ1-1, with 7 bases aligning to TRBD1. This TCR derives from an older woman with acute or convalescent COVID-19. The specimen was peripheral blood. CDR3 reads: CASRQGTMNTEAFF. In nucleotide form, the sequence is TGTGCCAGCAGACAGGGGACCATGAACACTGAAGCTTTCTTT.